The entry below describes one T cell receptor (beta chain). What it binds is not known. Clones were read by immunoSEQ multiplex PCR, and TCRdb kept only the in-frame ones, dropping some. Here the sample spans some 130,000 clones, just over 90% being singletons. The source of the sample is a study of T cell responses to AZD1222 COVID-19 vaccine. V shed 3 bases and J 7 bases; nucleotides not matched to a gene: 6. This CDR3 comprises 15 residues. The germline CDR1 and CDR2 sequences are SGHDT and YYEEEE. General study results and limits: Vaccine-related CD4 TCRs covered spike, predominating at 160-218 and 743-854. Most donors were white British and more were female, and clonal diversity was possibly underestimated. The repertoires were collected only after the peak T cell response.

The receptor was derived from an adult in good health. Sequenced material: peripheral blood, taken on day 0 of AZD1222 vaccination. The gene calls are TRBV5-6 and TRBJ1-4; the match to TRBD1 covers 10 bases. The CDR3 DNA reads as TGTGCCAGCAGCTGGGGACAGGGGTACGGTGAAAAACTGTTTTTT. Translating it yields CASSWGQGYGEKLFF.